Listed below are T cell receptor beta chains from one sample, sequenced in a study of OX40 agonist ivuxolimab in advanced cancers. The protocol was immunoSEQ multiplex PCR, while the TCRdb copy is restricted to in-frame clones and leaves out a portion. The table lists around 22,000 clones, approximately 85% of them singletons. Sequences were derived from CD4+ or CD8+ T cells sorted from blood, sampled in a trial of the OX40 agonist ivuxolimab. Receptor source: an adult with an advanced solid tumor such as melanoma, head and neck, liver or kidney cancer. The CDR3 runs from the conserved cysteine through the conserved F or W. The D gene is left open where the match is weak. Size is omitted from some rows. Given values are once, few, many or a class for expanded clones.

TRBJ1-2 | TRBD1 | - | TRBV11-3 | CASSFPPRDSSNGYTF | TGTGCCAGCAGCTTCCCGCCGCGGGACAGTAGTAATGGCTACACCTTC
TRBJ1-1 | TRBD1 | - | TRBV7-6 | CASSLRGQGLGTEAFF | TGTGCCAGCAGCCTTAGGGGACAGGGTTTGGGCACTGAAGCTTTCTTT
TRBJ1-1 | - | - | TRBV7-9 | CASSFAEPNTEAFF | TGTGCCAGCAGCTTCGCCGAGCCGAACACTGAAGCTTTCTTT
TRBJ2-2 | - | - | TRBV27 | CASSLLNRVNTGELFF | TGTGCCAGCAGTCTTTTAAACAGGGTGAACACCGGGGAGCTGTTTTTT
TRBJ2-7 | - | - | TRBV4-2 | CASSVVGHYEQYF | TGTGCCAGCAGCGTGGTGGGGCACTACGAGCAGTACTTC
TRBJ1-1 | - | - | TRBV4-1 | CASSHPGSTEAFF | TGCGCCAGCAGCCACCCAGGGTCCACGGAAGCTTTCTTT
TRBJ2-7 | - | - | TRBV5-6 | CASSLESFQQYF | TGTGCCAGCAGCTTGGAGTCCTTTCAGCAGTACTTC
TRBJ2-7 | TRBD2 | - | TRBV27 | CASSLRLAGDREQYF | TGTGCCAGCAGTTTACGGCTAGCGGGAGACCGGGAGCAGTACTTC
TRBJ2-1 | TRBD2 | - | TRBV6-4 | CASSWTSGSDEQFF | TGTGCCAGCAGTTGGACTAGCGGGAGTGATGAGCAGTTCTTC
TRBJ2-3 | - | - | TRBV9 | CASSPGGLRTDTQYF | TGTGCCAGCAGCCCCGGGGGACTTCGAACAGATACGCAGTATTTT
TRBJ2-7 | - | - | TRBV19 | CASTPGAGYEQYF | TGTGCCAGCACCCCAGGGGCTGGTTACGAGCAGTACTTC
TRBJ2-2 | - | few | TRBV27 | CASSLTSSGELFF | TGTGCCAGCAGTTTAACGAGCAGCGGGGAGCTGTTTTTT
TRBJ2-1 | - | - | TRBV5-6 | CASSLEGRGTGTTYNEQFF | TGTGCCAGCAGCTTGGAGGGCAGGGGAACGGGAACGACCTACAATGAGCAGTTCTTC
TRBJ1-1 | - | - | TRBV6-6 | CASSYSGLNTEAFF | TGTGCCAGCAGTTACTCTGGACTGAACACTGAAGCTTTCTTT
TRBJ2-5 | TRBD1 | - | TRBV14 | CASSQVGQGETQYF | TGTGCCAGCAGCCAAGTAGGACAGGGGGAGACCCAGTACTTC
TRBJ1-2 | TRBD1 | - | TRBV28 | CASTPGTVYGYTF | TGTGCCAGCACCCCGGGGACAGTCTATGGCTACACCTTC
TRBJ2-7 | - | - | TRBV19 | CASSIGGDRHSYEQYF | TGTGCCAGTAGTATAGGAGGGGATAGGCACTCCTACGAGCAGTACTTC
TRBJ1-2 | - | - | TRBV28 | CASSLRGTAHGYTF | TGTGCCAGCAGTTTGCGGGGGACTGCACATGGCTACACCTTC
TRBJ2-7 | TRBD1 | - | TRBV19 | CASSPTGDSYEQYF | TGTGCCAGTAGCCCGACAGGGGACTCCTACGAGCAGTACTTC
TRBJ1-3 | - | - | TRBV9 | CASSAGAGNTIYF | TGTGCCAGCAGCGCCGGGGCTGGAAACACCATATATTTT
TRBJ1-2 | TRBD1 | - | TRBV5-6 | CASSQGQGAGGYTF | TGTGCCAGCAGCCAAGGACAGGGGGCGGGTGGCTACACCTTC
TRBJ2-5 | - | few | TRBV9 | CASSPRSEQETQYF | TGTGCCAGCAGCCCCCGCAGCGAACAAGAGACCCAGTACTTC
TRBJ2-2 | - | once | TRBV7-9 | CASSPQGSGELFF | TGTGCCAGCAGCCCCCAGGGGTCCGGGGAGCTGTTTTTT
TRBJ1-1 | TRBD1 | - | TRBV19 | CASSPAPGRGFGTEAFF | TGTGCCAGTAGTCCCGCCCCGGGCAGGGGGTTTGGCACTGAAGCTTTCTTT
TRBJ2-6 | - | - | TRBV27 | CASSLSGTGPSGANVLTF | TGTGCCAGCAGTTTATCGGGGACGGGACCCTCTGGGGCCAACGTCCTGACTTTC
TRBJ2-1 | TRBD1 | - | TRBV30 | CAWRLGQGLSSYNEQFF | TGTGCCTGGCGTTTGGGACAGGGCCTAAGCTCCTACAATGAGCAGTTCTTC
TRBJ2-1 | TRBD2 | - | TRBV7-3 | CASSLGTSGYNEQFF | TGTGCCAGCAGCCTCGGGACTAGCGGGTACAATGAGCAGTTCTTC
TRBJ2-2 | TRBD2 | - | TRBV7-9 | CASSLGSSGPRHGELFF | TGTGCCAGCAGCTTAGGTAGTAGCGGGCCACGTCACGGGGAGCTGTTTTTT
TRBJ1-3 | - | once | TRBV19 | CASSPGNTIYF | TGTGCCAGTAGTCCGGGAAACACCATATATTTT
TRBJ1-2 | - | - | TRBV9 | CASSVDTEGGGYTF | TGTGCCAGCAGCGTAGACACAGAGGGAGGCGGCTACACCTTC
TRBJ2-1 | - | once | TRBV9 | CASSPSGGGVNEQFF | TGTGCCAGCAGCCCGAGCGGCGGCGGCGTCAATGAGCAGTTCTTC
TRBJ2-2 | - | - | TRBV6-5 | CASSQGGSGELFF | TGTGCCAGCAGCCAGGGGGGTTCCGGGGAGCTGTTTTTT
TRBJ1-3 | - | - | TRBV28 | CASSLMGQVGNTIYF | TGTGCCAGCAGTTTAATGGGCCAGGTCGGAAACACCATATATTTT
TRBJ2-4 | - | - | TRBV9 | CASSVEGGPINIQYF | TGTGCCAGCAGCGTAGAGGGCGGGCCGATAAACATTCAGTACTTC
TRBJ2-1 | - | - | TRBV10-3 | CAISESMGGSYNEQFF | TGTGCCATCAGTGAGTCGATGGGGGGCTCCTACAATGAGCAGTTCTTC
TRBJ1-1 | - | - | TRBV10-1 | CASSEWGTEAFF | TGCGCCAGCAGTGAGTGGGGGACCGAAGCTTTCTTT
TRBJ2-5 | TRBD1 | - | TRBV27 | CASSPPPSRDRHQETQYF | TGTGCCAGCAGCCCGCCCCCAAGCCGGGACAGACACCAAGAGACCCAGTACTTC
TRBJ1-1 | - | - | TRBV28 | CASSLTENTEAFF | TGTGCCAGCAGCCTCACAGAGAACACTGAAGCTTTCTTT
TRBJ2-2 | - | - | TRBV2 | CASSHGNGELFF | TGTGCCAGCAGCCACGGCAACGGGGAGCTGTTTTTT
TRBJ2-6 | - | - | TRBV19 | CASSIGANVLTF | TGTGCCAGTAGTATAGGGGCCAACGTCCTGACTTTC
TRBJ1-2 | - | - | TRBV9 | CASSPGTAPSNYGYTF | TGTGCCAGCAGCCCGGGGACCGCTCCTTCTAACTATGGCTACACCTTC
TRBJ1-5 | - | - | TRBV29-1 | CSVGETRREQPQHF | TGCAGCGTGGGAGAGACCCGTCGTGAGCAGCCCCAGCATTTT
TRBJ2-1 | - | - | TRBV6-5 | CASSYSFAGPQFF | TGTGCCAGCAGTTACTCGTTCGCGGGACCCCAGTTCTTC
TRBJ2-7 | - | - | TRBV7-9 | CASSLGPREQYF | TGTGCCAGCAGCTTAGGGCCCCGCGAGCAGTACTTC
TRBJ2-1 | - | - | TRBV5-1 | CASNSRDGLYNEQFF | TGCGCCAGCAACTCTCGGGACGGACTTTACAATGAGCAGTTCTTC
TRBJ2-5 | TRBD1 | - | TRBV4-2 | CASSQGPRGRQETQYF | TGTGCCAGCAGCCAAGGACCCAGGGGGCGGCAAGAGACCCAGTACTTC
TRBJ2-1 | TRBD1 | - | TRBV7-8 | CASSFGRGLAGNEQFF | TGTGCCAGCAGCTTTGGCAGGGGGCTTGCAGGTAATGAGCAGTTCTTC
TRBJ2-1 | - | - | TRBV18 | CASSPLGGNEQFF | TGTGCCAGCTCACCGCTAGGGGGGAATGAGCAGTTCTTC
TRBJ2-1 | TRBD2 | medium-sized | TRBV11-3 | CASSLGVAGGLINEQFF | TGTGCCAGCAGCTTAGGAGTAGCGGGAGGATTGATCAATGAGCAGTTCTTC
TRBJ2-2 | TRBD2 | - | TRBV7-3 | CASSLSGSGITGELFF | TGTGCCAGCAGCTTAAGTGGTAGCGGGATAACCGGGGAGCTGTTTTTT
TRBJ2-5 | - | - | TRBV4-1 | CASSQDAPRGGQETQYF | TGCGCCAGCAGCCAAGACGCCCCGCGGGGAGGCCAAGAGACCCAGTACTTC
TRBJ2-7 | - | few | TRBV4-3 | CASSQDMGWEQYF | TGCGCCAGCAGCCAAGATATGGGCTGGGAGCAGTACTTC
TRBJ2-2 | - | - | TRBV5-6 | CASSLAGRELFF | TGTGCCAGCAGCTTGGCGGGGCGGGAGCTGTTTTTT
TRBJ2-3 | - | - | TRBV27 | CASSLGNSPGDTQYF | TGTGCCAGCAGTTTAGGTAACAGCCCGGGAGATACGCAGTATTTT
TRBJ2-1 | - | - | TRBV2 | CASSEMRDGYNEQFF | TGTGCCAGCAGTGAGATGCGGGACGGGTACAATGAGCAGTTCTTC
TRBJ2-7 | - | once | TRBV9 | CASSAGSDDYEQYF | TGTGCCAGCAGCGCCGGAAGCGACGACTACGAGCAGTACTTC
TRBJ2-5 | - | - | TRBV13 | CASSLVGQGIEETQYF | TGTGCCAGCAGCTTAGTTGGTCAGGGGATAGAAGAGACCCAGTACTTC
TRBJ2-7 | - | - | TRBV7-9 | CASSADSTYEQYF | TGTGCCAGCAGCGCTGACAGTACCTACGAGCAGTACTTC
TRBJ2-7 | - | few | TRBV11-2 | CASTTTYEQYF | TGTGCCAGCACCACGACTTACGAGCAGTACTTC